Listed here are 30 T cell receptor beta chains from one sample, sequenced in a study of OX40 agonist ivuxolimab in advanced cancers. Data came from immunoSEQ multiplex PCR; TCRdb stores just in-frame clones and leaves some out. Here the sample spans 98,000 or so clones, about 88% being singletons. Here the sequenced sample was CD4+ or CD8+ T cells sorted from blood, taken in a trial of the OX40 agonist ivuxolimab. These receptors were obtained from an adult with an advanced solid tumor such as melanoma, head and neck, liver or kidney cancer.

V and J are TRBV19 and TRBJ1-5; maybe TRBD1 (5 bases). The V gene lost 3 bases and the J gene lost 1 base, with 19 bases spanning the gap. The length of the CDR3 is 18 residues. Germline V CDR1 and CDR2: LNHDA, SQIVND (reference sequence). The CDR3, as DNA: TGTGCCAGTAGTATCGGGTGGGCCAGGGTCGGGAGCAATCAGCCCCAGCATTTT. This codes for CASSIGWARVGSNQPQHF. Full variable domain (outside the CDR3, taken from reference TRBV19 and TRBJ1-5): DGGITQSPKYLFRKEGQNVTLSCEQNLNHDAMYWYRQDPGQGLRLIYYSQIVNDFQKGDIAEGYSVSREKKESFPLTVTSAQKNPTAFYLCASSIGWARVGSNQPQHFGDGTRLSIL.

This rearrangement joins TRBV18 to TRBJ2-4, with TRBD2 matching 7 bases. In germline, CDR1 is KGHSH, CDR2 LQKENI. The CDR3 spans 13 residues. V lost 9 bases and J lost 5; bases outside the gene matches: 7. CDR3 nucleotide sequence: TGTGCCAGTTTAGGACTAGAAGAAAACATTCAGTACTTC. Encoded protein: CASLGLEENIQYF.

The table lists this clone with a few counts. The chain is built from TRBV19 and TRBJ1-3, with D unresolved. Germline V gene sequence: CDR1 LNHDA, CDR2 SQIVND (reference sequence). The CDR3 has 12 amino acids. Trimming removed 5 bases from V and 6 bases from J, with 8 bases in between. CDR3 in DNA: TGTGCCAGTAGTGGGCCTTCAAACACCATATATTTT. Amino acids: CASSGPSNTIYF.

The chain couples TRBV6-6 to TRBJ1-1; D gene ambiguous. Trimming cost V 5 bases and J 4 bases, with 14 bases left between them. This CDR3 spans 14 amino acids. Germline CDR1 is MNHNY and CDR2 is SVGAGI (reference sequence). In DNA form, the CDR3 reads TGTGCCAGCAGTAATCCCGGTCTTGGCACTGAAGCTTTCTTT. This codes for CASSNPGLGTEAFF.

The chain links TRBV11-3 to TRBJ1-1; D gene unclear. The V gene lost 4 bases and the J gene lost 0 bases, with 6 bases spanning the gap. Germline CDR1 is SGHNT and CDR2 is YENEEA. CDR3 length: 13 residues. The CDR3: CASSSRVNTEAFF. CDR3 sequence (DNA): TGTGCCAGCAGCTCCAGAGTGAACACTGAAGCTTTCTTT. Complete variable domain (other parts from reference TRBV11-3 and TRBJ1-1): EAGVVQSPRYKIIEKKQPVAFWCNPISGHNTLYWYLQNLGQGPELLIRYENEEAVDDSQLPKDRFSAERLKGVDSTLKIQPAELGDSAVYLCASSSRVNTEAFFGQGTRLTVV.

The J gene is TRBJ2-3, the V gene TRBV13; D possibly corresponds to TRBD1 (5 bases). The CDR3 is 13 amino acids. The germline gives CDR1 PRHDT, CDR2 FYEKMQ (reference sequence). V dropped 4 bases and J dropped 4 bases, with 9 bases sitting between them. CDR3 coding DNA: TGTGCCAGCAGCTCGTCAGGGCCAGATACGCAGTATTTT. Translated: CASSSSGPDTQYF.

The chain has TRBV7-9 and TRBJ1-2; a possible D gene is TRBD1 (6 bases). Looked up from germline, CDR1 is SEHNR and CDR2 is FQNEAQ (reference sequence). The CDR3 loop spans 14 amino acids. Deletions cut 5 bases from V and 4 bases from J, with 14 bases between. CDR3 in amino acids: CASSPHGTPYGYTF. In DNA, the CDR3 is TGTGCCAGCAGCCCCCATGGGACACCCTATGGCTACACCTTC.

J is TRBJ1-4 and V is TRBV7-9; 8 bases match TRBD1. V lost 5 bases to trimming and J lost 4 bases; unmatched junction nucleotides: 3. Germline V gives CDR1 SEHNR, CDR2 FQNEAQ (reference sequence). This CDR3 has 14 residues. The CDR3 sequence is CASSRDRSNEKLFF. The CDR3 DNA is TGTGCCAGCAGCCGGGACAGGAGTAATGAAAAACTGTTTTTT.

This sequence joins TRBV6-1 and TRBJ2-1, with 7 bases lining up with TRBD2. V lost 2 bases and J lost 2; bases outside the gene matches: 6. Germline V gives CDR1 MNHNS, CDR2 SASEGT. The CDR3 length is 16 residues. The CDR3 nucleotides read TGTGCCAGCAGTGAATGGTGGAGCGGGACCTACAATGAGCAGTTCTTC. Translating gives CASSEWWSGTYNEQFF.

This clone was counted a few times. The rearrangement uses TRBV10-3 and TRBJ1-5, with TRBD1 matching over 7 bases. Per the germline V gene, CDR1 is ENHRY and CDR2 is SYGVKD. Unmatched junction bases numbered 4, after V lost 6 bases and J lost 2 bases. This CDR3 is 14 amino acids long. The CDR3 region is CAISSGGGNQPQHF. The CDR3 nucleotides are TGTGCCATCAGCTCAGGGGGGGGCAATCAGCCCCAGCATTTT.

This clone is a singleton in its sample. This chain connects TRBV7-9 to TRBJ2-3; 11 bases are shared with TRBD2. The CDR3 loop spans 16 amino acids. CDR1 is SEHNR, CDR2 FQNEAQ, per germline (reference sequence). The ends lost 1 base at V and 4 bases at J; junction bases unmatched: 4. CDR3 coding DNA: TGTGCCAGCAGCTTAGTTCTAGCGGGAGGCCCAGATACGCAGTATTTT. Translated: CASSLVLAGGPDTQYF.

This chain uses TRBV15 with TRBJ2-5; 8 bases are a match to TRBD1. The CDR3 extends over 14 amino acids. The ends lost 5 bases at V and 4 bases at J; junction bases unmatched: 6. In germline, CDR1 is LNHNV, CDR2 YYDKDF (reference sequence). CDR3 nucleotide sequence: TGTGCCACCAGCGCGAACAGGGGGAGAGAGACCCAGTACTTC. Amino acid sequence: CATSANRGRETQYF.

V and J are TRBV7-6 and TRBJ1-1, with D uncertain. Germline V gene data show CDR1 as SGHVS and CDR2 as FNYEAQ. The CDR3 sequence is 13 residues long. Trimming shortened V by 5 bases and J by 0 bases, and 7 bases separated the two germline ends. CDR3 sequence (DNA): TGTGCCAGCAGCCCGGGCCTGAACACTGAAGCTTTCTTT. As protein: CASSPGLNTEAFF.

The chain recombines TRBV2 with TRBJ2-4; D might be TRBD2 (6 bases). In germline, CDR1 is SNHLY, CDR2 FYNNEI. This CDR3 spans 14 amino acids. V was shortened by 3 bases and J by 7 bases, with 13 bases between the two germline ends. The CDR3 sequence is CASSEQGAGNIQYF. As DNA, the CDR3 is TGTGCCAGCAGTGAGCAGGGTGCGGGGAACATTCAGTACTTC.

The CDR3 is CASSPPLAGDETQYF. The CDR3 DNA reads TGTGCCAGCAGCCCCCCCCTAGCGGGAGACGAGACCCAGTACTTC. The chain has TRBV7-2 and TRBJ2-5; 10 bases are a match to TRBD2. The CDR3 contains 15 residues. Losses at the gene ends were 5 bases for V and 5 bases for J; bases not matched to a gene: 8. Germline CDR1 reads SGHTA; CDR2 reads FQGNSA.

CDR3: CASSTSGQSDIQYF. CDR3 DNA sequence: TGTGCCAGCAGCACCTCGGGACAGTCGGACATTCAGTACTTC. The J gene is TRBJ2-4, the V gene TRBV11-2, with 7 nucleotides matching TRBD1. Germline CDR1 is SGHAT and CDR2 is FQNNGV. This CDR3 has 14 amino acids. Losses at the gene ends were 5 bases for V and 8 bases for J; bases not matched to a gene: 9.

V and J are TRBV7-2 and TRBJ2-3; 7 bases fit TRBD2. The CDR3 has 17 amino acids. The V gene end was trimmed by 1 base and the J gene end by 4 bases; junction bases not matched to a gene: 11. Germline lookup yields CDR1 SGHTA and CDR2 FQGNSA. DNA of the CDR3: TGTGCCAGCAGCTTAGTAGGTGGGAGGGCCGGCGCAGATACGCAGTATTTT. Residues: CASSLVGGRAGADTQYF.

V gene TRBV7-9 combines with J gene TRBJ2-7; tentatively, D is TRBD2 (6 bases). The CDR3 totals 13 residues. Germline V lookup: CDR1 SEHNR, CDR2 FQNEAQ (reference sequence). Trimming stripped 4 bases from V and 9 bases from J, with 16 bases between. The CDR3 is CASSSVAGGVQYF. CDR3 coding DNA: TGTGCCAGCAGCTCCGTAGCCGGGGGAGTGCAGTACTTC.

The chain couples TRBV30 to TRBJ2-6, with D tentatively TRBD1 (6 bases). This CDR3 region has 14 residues. The germline V gene encodes CDR1 GTSNPN and CDR2 SVGIG (reference sequence). The V gene lost 2 bases and the J gene lost 4 bases, with 9 bases spanning the gap. The CDR3 DNA follows: TGTGCCTGGAGTAGGGGGACAGGGGCCAACGTCCTGACTTTC. Protein: CAWSRGTGANVLTF.

J is TRBJ2-1 and V is TRBV29-1; TRBD2 is a possible D gene (6 bases). Germline-derived CDR1 and CDR2 are SQVTM and ANQGSEA. With 7 bases removed from V and 8 bases from J, the gap between germline ends came to 9 bases. The CDR3 runs to 10 residues. The chain's CDR3 is CSAPGDEQFF. CDR3 nucleotides: TGCAGCGCGCCGGGGGATGAGCAGTTCTTC.

This clone was recorded a few times. The chain links TRBV6-5 to TRBJ1-4, with D perhaps TRBD1 (5 bases). Germline values: CDR1 MNHEY, CDR2 SVGAGI. V dropped 5 bases and J dropped 8 bases, with 15 bases sitting between them. CDR3 length: 14 residues. The CDR3, as DNA: TGTGCCAGCAGTCCCGGAACGAGGGGCGAAAAACTGTTTTTT. Encoded protein: CASSPGTRGEKLFF.

The chain combines TRBV4-1 with TRBJ2-7; 7 bases are a match to TRBD1. The CDR3 spans 14 residues. CDR1 is MGHRA, CDR2 YSYEKL, per germline. V lost 4 bases, J lost 7 bases, and 10 bases stayed unmatched. The CDR3 bases are TGCGCCAGCAGCCTACTAGAGAGGGGGCTAGAGCAGTACTTC. Translated, it gives CASSLLERGLEQYF.

This clone occurred once. The V gene is TRBV5-4, the J gene TRBJ1-2; 7 positions match TRBD1. The trim removed 6 bases at V and 2 bases at J, leaving 7 bases unmatched. This CDR3 has 14 amino acids. CDR1 SGHNT and CDR2 YYREEE come from the germline V gene (reference sequence). The DNA of the CDR3 is TGTGCCAGCACATGGGAACAGGGGAACTATGGCTACACCTTC. This sequence encodes CASTWEQGNYGYTF. Drawing the rest from reference TRBV5-4 and TRBJ1-2, the complete variable domain is ETGVTQSPTHLIKTRGQQVTLRCSSQSGHNTVSWYQQALGQGPQFIFQYYREEENGRGNFPPRFSGLQFPNYSSELNVNALELDDSALYLCASTWEQGNYGYTFGSGTRLTVV.

The chain joins TRBV6-1 to TRBJ1-3; D is unclear. V was shortened by 10 bases and J by 8 bases, with 15 bases between the two germline ends. Germline V gene data show CDR1 as MNHNS and CDR2 as SASEGT. The CDR3 is 12 residues long. The DNA for the CDR3 is TGTGCCACCTGGGTCACCGGAGACACCATATATTTT. Its translation is CATWVTGDTIYF.

The rearrangement joins TRBV30 to TRBJ2-7; TRBD1 matches at 8 bases. This CDR3 is built from 15 residues. Germline lookup yields CDR1 GTSNPN and CDR2 SVGIG (reference sequence). The junction had 8 bases not matched to a gene; V was cut back by 2 bases and J by 2 bases. In DNA, the CDR3 is TGTGCCTGGAGTCGGCCAGGGGGCCTACCCTACGAGCAGTACTTC. This translates into CAWSRPGGLPYEQYF.

V gene TRBV6-1 combines with J gene TRBJ2-7; the D is unclear. Germline-derived CDR1 and CDR2 are MNHNS and SASEGT. V lost 6 bases and J 2 bases, leaving 14 bases between the germline ends. This CDR3 region has 14 residues. DNA for the CDR3: TGTGCCAGCAGAGCAGATATGAACCCCTACGAGCAGTACTTC. This encodes CASRADMNPYEQYF.

V is TRBV28 and J is TRBJ1-1; the D is unclear. V was cut by 4 bases and J by 0 bases, with 9 bases left in between. The germline CDR1 and CDR2 sequences are MDHEN and SYDVKM. The CDR3 is 14 amino acids. CDR3 sequence reads: CASSSGSMNTEAFF. CDR3 sequence (DNA): TGTGCCAGCAGTTCGGGATCCATGAACACTGAAGCTTTCTTT.

V and J are TRBV2 and TRBJ2-3; 9 bases fit TRBD2. The CDR3 runs to 15 residues. With 1 base clipped from V and 5 bases from J, the junction kept 4 bases outside the gene matches. CDR1 and CDR2 (germline): SNHLY, FYNNEI. This chain's CDR3 is CASSEGGRGGDTQYF. CDR3 coding DNA: TGTGCCAGCAGTGAAGGCGGGAGGGGGGGAGATACGCAGTATTTT.

This chain joins TRBV10-2 and TRBJ1-4, with D possibly TRBD1 on 5 matching bases. Germline lookup yields CDR1 WSHSY and CDR2 SAAADI. V was pared by 9 bases and J by 7 bases, with 15 bases between. This CDR3 is 13 amino acids long. This CDR3 reads CASIRELGEKLFF. The CDR3 DNA reads TGCGCCAGTATCAGGGAGTTGGGTGAAAAACTGTTTTTT.

The V call is TRBV30, the J call TRBJ1-6, with TRBD1 matching over 9 bases. The V gene's germline CDR1 is GTSNPN and CDR2 SVGIG (reference sequence). Trimming at V came to 5 bases and at J to 7 bases, leaving 6 bases not matched to a gene. The CDR3 is 14 amino acids. CDR3 nucleotide sequence: TGTGCCTGGGGGACCGGACAGGGGAATTCACCCCTCCACTTT. This codes for CAWGTGQGNSPLHF.